The 30 T cell receptor beta chains below all came from one sample that was sequenced in a study of T-cell memory formation after mild COVID-19 (dated by TCRdb to about 2021). The library was generated by 5' RACE. The instrument given in TCRdb is Illumina NovaSeq 6000. TCRdb reprocessed the public reads (quality trimming at Q25 with fastp, clone calling with MiXCR) and kept in-frame beta chains. CDR3 protein duplicates are merged, each entry listing the most common genes and DNA. The sample table lists around 200,000 distinct CDR3 sequences, about 10% of them with a count of one. Jointly, the top ten make up roughly 3% of the sample. Sample: PBMCs or a T cell subset sorted from them (not recorded which). The receptor source for this set is a man in his late teens or twenties who had mild COVID-19 (a few samples of this study predate the infection). The sample titles of this study are shuffled in the database, so cell type and time point are left out; the donor was told from shared clones.

The chain has TRBV6-5 and TRBJ1-6, with TRBD1 matching 9 bases. With V trimmed by 0 bases and J by 8 bases, 2 bases remained unmatched. The CDR3 totals 15 residues. Germline assignment: CDR1 MNHEY and CDR2 SVGAGI. The CDR3 nucleotides are TGTGCCAGCAGTTACTCGCGGACAGGGGATTCACCCCTCCACTTT. This gives the protein CASSYSRTGDSPLHF.

This clonotype has a handful of counts. The rearrangement links TRBV28 to TRBJ2-3; D is possibly TRBD2 (7 bases). CDR1 and CDR2 (germline): MDHEN, SYDVKM. The CDR3 spans 14 residues. V was clipped by 6 bases and J by 7 bases, with 17 bases between them. As DNA, the CDR3 is TGTGCCAGCAGAGGGGGGGGGGCCGGGAATACGCAGTATTTT. This codes for CASRGGGAGNTQYF.

The V gene is TRBV7-8, the J gene TRBJ2-7, with D possibly matching TRBD2 (5 bases). The germline V gene has CDR1 SGHVS and CDR2 FQNEAQ. The V end lost 7 bases, the J end lost 7 bases, and 8 bases lay between the germline ends. There are 10 residues in the CDR3. As DNA, the CDR3 is TGTGCCAGCATCCGGGGAGAGCAGTACGTC. Its protein is CASIRGEQYV.

The chain uses TRBV12-3 or TRBV12-4 and TRBJ2-4; a weak D match, TRBD1 (6 bases). CDR3 length: 17 residues. V lost 6 bases and J 1 base, leaving 19 bases between the germline ends. This CDR3 reads CASSRIRGGLAKNIQYF. The CDR3 DNA sequence: TGTGCCAGCAGCAGAATCAGGGGCGGTCTGGCCAAAAACATTCAGTACTTC.

The rearrangement links TRBV4-2 to TRBJ2-3, with 12 nucleotides matching TRBD2. Trimming removed 0 bases from V and 8 bases from J; junction bases left unmatched: 9. Germline CDR1 reads LGHNA; CDR2 reads YNFKEQ. This CDR3 is built from 17 residues. The CDR3 DNA reads TGTGCCAGCAGCCAAGATCAGGCTAGCGGGGGGGCCGGTACGCAGTATTTT. This translates into CASSQDQASGGAGTQYF.

This rearrangement joins TRBV7-2 to TRBJ1-5; no definite D call. With 4 bases removed from V and 5 bases from J, the gap between germline ends came to 12 bases. CDR1 is SGHTA and CDR2 is FQGNSA in the germline V gene. The CDR3 is 14 residues long. CDR3 protein: CASSSRAGDQPQHF. The CDR3 coding sequence is TGTGCCAGCAGCTCCAGAGCCGGGGATCAGCCCCAGCATTTT.

This clonotype was detected once. The chain couples TRBV20-1 to TRBJ1-2, with D possibly being TRBD1 (5 bases). The CDR3 covers 13 residues. The germline V gene has CDR1 DFQATT and CDR2 SNEGSKA (reference sequence). V was trimmed by 3 bases and J by 3 bases, leaving 11 bases between them. Here the CDR3 reads CSASPARDYGYTF. In nucleotides, the CDR3 is TGCAGTGCTAGTCCCGCCAGGGACTATGGCTACACCTTC.

This clonotype showed up just a few times. The chain recombines TRBV7-9 with TRBJ1-3; D is undetermined. This CDR3 comprises 14 residues. Trimming cost V 7 bases and J 0 bases, with 10 bases left between them. Germline loops: CDR1 SEHNR, CDR2 FQNEAQ (reference sequence). DNA for the CDR3: TGTGCCAGCACCTTTGGCTTCTCTGGAAACACCATATATTTT. It specifies CASTFGFSGNTIYF. Looking up the rest from reference TRBV7-9 and TRBJ1-3 gives the full variable domain: DTGVSQNPRHKITKRGQNVTFRCDPISEHNRLYWYRQTLGQGPEFLTYFQNEAQLEKSRLLSDRFSAERPKGSFSTLEIQRTEQGDSAMYLCASTFGFSGNTIYFGEGSWLTVV.

The chain uses TRBV7-9 and TRBJ2-5, with 9 positions matching TRBD1. Germline CDR1 and CDR2: SEHNR and FQNEAQ (reference sequence). V gave up 2 bases and J gave up 1 base; unmatched junction bases: 14. The length of the CDR3 is 19 residues. The CDR3 nucleotides are TGTGCCAGCAGCTTATCTCCGTGGGGGACAGGGTATCTCCAAGAGACCCAGTACTTC. Residues: CASSLSPWGTGYLQETQYF.

The rearrangement uses TRBV27 and TRBJ1-1; a possible D gene is TRBD1 (6 bases). The V and J ends lost 6 bases and 1 base respectively, with 18 bases between them. This CDR3 has 16 residues. Germline CDR1 is MNHEY and CDR2 is SMNVEV (reference sequence). The CDR3 loop is CASSRPGVVGNTEAFF. CDR3 in DNA: TGTGCCAGCAGCAGACCAGGGGTAGTAGGGAACACTGAAGCTTTCTTT.

The chain joins TRBV5-4 to TRBJ2-7; D is perhaps TRBD2 (6 bases). Deletions cut 4 bases from V and 2 bases from J, with 13 bases between. The CDR3 contains 14 residues. Germline V gene lookup returns CDR1 SGHNT and CDR2 YYREEE (reference sequence). The CDR3 nucleotides are TGTGCCAGCAGCCCCGTGGGGGGAACCTACGAGCAGTACTTC. The encoded protein is CASSPVGGTYEQYF.

V gene TRBV4-3 combines with J gene TRBJ2-1; 8 bases align to TRBD2. CDR3 length: 16 residues. The J segment lost 6 bases and the V segment lost 1 base, leaving 8 bases of the junction unmatched. Germline V lookup: CDR1 LGHNA, CDR2 YSLEER. The CDR3 sequence is CASSQGTGTSINEQFF. The CDR3 bases are TGCGCCAGCAGCCAAGGAACCGGGACTAGTATCAATGAGCAGTTCTTC.

The chain carries TRBV11-2 and TRBJ2-2, with no clear D. The length of the CDR3 is 15 residues. Germline V gene sequence: CDR1 SGHAT, CDR2 FQNNGV. Trimming left V 2 bases short and J 3 bases short, with 10 bases between. The chain's CDR3 is CASSLRLVDTGELFF. The CDR3 DNA is TGTGCCAGCAGCTTACGTCTAGTGGACACCGGGGAGCTGTTTTTT.

This clonotype came up many times. The chain couples TRBV6-2 or TRBV6-3 to TRBJ1-2, with D perhaps matching TRBD1 (6 bases). Per the germline V gene, CDR1 is MNHEY and CDR2 is SVGEGT. Trimming took 0 bases from V and 12 from J, leaving 17 bases between them. This CDR3 comprises 14 residues. CDR3 nucleotide sequence: TGTGCCAGCAGTTACTCGGCCTACAGGGAGTACGACACCTTC. Its protein is CASSYSAYREYDTF.

In its sample, this clonotype was seen a few times. V usage is TRBV28 and J usage is TRBJ1-2; no clear D. Germline-derived CDR1 and CDR2 are MDHEN and SYDVKM. V gave up 8 bases and J gave up 2 bases, with 18 bases separating them. The CDR3 covers 15 residues. CDR3 protein: CASRPRAQQNYGYTF. CDR3 bases: TGTGCCAGCCGCCCGAGGGCCCAGCAGAACTATGGCTACACCTTC.

This clonotype was picked up a small number of times. The chain joins TRBV7-2 to TRBJ1-1; 8 nucleotides agree with TRBD1. From germline, CDR1 is SGHTA and CDR2 FQGNSA. The CDR3 has 14 residues. The ends lost 4 bases at V and 4 bases at J; junction bases unmatched: 5. Written as DNA, the CDR3 is TGTGCCAGCAGCTCGGACAGGGCAGTCACTGAAGCTTTCTTT. Its protein is CASSSDRAVTEAFF.

This clonotype was picked up one time. V usage is TRBV7-8 and J usage is TRBJ1-5; 7 bases fit TRBD1. The germline V gene has CDR1 SGHVS and CDR2 FQNEAQ. The ends lost 0 bases at V and 2 bases at J; junction bases unmatched: 7. This CDR3 is 17 amino acids long. CDR3 sequence reads: CASSLAHTGEGNQPQHF. The DNA of the CDR3 is TGTGCCAGCAGCTTAGCGCATACAGGGGAGGGCAATCAGCCCCAGCATTTT.

V is TRBV7-9 and J is TRBJ2-3; D might be TRBD1 (5 bases). The V and J ends lost 3 bases and 5 bases respectively, with 27 bases between them. The CDR3 runs to 19 residues. CDR1 SEHNR and CDR2 FQNEAQ come from the germline V gene (reference sequence). The CDR3 loop is CASSFTPRQTSQGKDTQYF. The CDR3 DNA follows: TGTGCCAGCAGCTTTACTCCCCGTCAAACGTCCCAGGGAAAAGATACGCAGTATTTT.

This clonotype was counted at least ten times. The CDR3, as DNA: TGTGCCAGCAGTAGGGACATACTCTCCGAAGCTTTCTTT. Translated, it gives CASSRDILSEAFF. The chain joins TRBV6-6 to TRBJ1-1, with D perhaps matching TRBD1 (6 bases). The V gene's germline CDR1 is MNHNY and CDR2 SVGAGI (reference sequence). The length of the CDR3 is 13 residues. With 5 bases removed from V and 8 bases from J, the gap between germline ends came to 15 bases.

This chain links TRBV11-3 with TRBJ1-1, with a weak D call TRBD1 (6 bases). Germline V gene data show CDR1 as SGHNT and CDR2 as YENEEA. Trimming stripped 3 bases from V and 4 bases from J, with 12 bases between. This CDR3 spans 14 amino acids. The chain's CDR3 is CASSFSLTGTEAFF. The CDR3 DNA reads as TGTGCCAGCAGCTTTTCGCTGACAGGCACTGAAGCTTTCTTT.

The chain uses TRBV6-5 and TRBJ2-5; TRBD1 is a possible D gene (6 bases). The CDR3 totals 13 residues. The V end lost 6 bases, the J end lost 5 bases, and 13 bases lay between the germline ends. Germline CDR1 and CDR2: MNHEY and SVGAGI. The CDR3 protein is CASSPDRSETQYF. CDR3 bases: TGTGCCAGCAGCCCGGACAGATCCGAGACCCAGTACTTC.

This clonotype was picked up a small number of times. This chain uses TRBV18 with TRBJ2-5; D may be TRBD1 (6 bases). Germline V gene sequence: CDR1 KGHSH, CDR2 LQKENI. The ends were cut back, 6 bases at V and 4 bases at J, with 18 bases in the middle. The CDR3 is 15 residues long. The CDR3, as DNA: TGTGCCAGCTCGCCCCCGGGACAAGGGCCAGAGACCCAGTACTTC. Translation gives CASSPPGQGPETQYF.

The sample holds one count of this clonotype. The chain employs TRBV20-1 and TRBJ2-7, with 9 bases that match TRBD1. The CDR3 spans 15 residues. The junction had 5 bases not matched to a gene; V was cut back by 1 base and J by 1 base. CDR1 is DFQATT and CDR2 is SNEGSKA in the germline V gene (reference sequence). The CDR3 sequence: CSARGFGTGSYEQYF. DNA for the CDR3: TGCAGTGCTAGAGGGTTCGGGACAGGGTCCTACGAGCAGTACTTC.

This clonotype was observed a few times. CDR3 protein: CASSQEQGVYTGELFF. CDR3 bases: TGCGCCAGCAGCCAAGAACAGGGGGTTTATACCGGGGAGCTGTTTTTT. This chain links TRBV4-3 with TRBJ2-2; the match to TRBD1 covers 8 bases. CDR3 length equals 16 residues. Germline V gene lookup returns CDR1 LGHNA and CDR2 YSLEER. J was trimmed by 5 bases and V by 0 bases; bases with no gene match: 5.

This clonotype was detected only a few times. The V call is TRBV6-1, the J call TRBJ2-1; D is uncertain. This CDR3 region has 11 residues. Trimming left V 4 bases short and J 8 bases short, with 6 bases between. Germline CDR1 and CDR2: MNHNS and SASEGT. The chain's CDR3 is CASSGWDEQFF. For the CDR3, the DNA is TGTGCCAGCAGTGGATGGGATGAGCAGTTCTTC.

This clonotype was observed many times. The rearrangement uses TRBV5-1 and TRBJ1-2, with 8 bases aligning to TRBD1. This CDR3 contains 13 residues. The V gene's germline CDR1 is SGHRS and CDR2 YFSETQ. V was clipped by 3 bases and J by 6 bases; unmatched bases: 4. CDR3 in amino acids: CASSWGQANGYTF. DNA of the CDR3: TGCGCCAGCAGCTGGGGACAGGCGAATGGCTACACCTTC.

This clonotype was counted a few times. The V and J genes are TRBV9 and TRBJ2-3; either TRBD1 or TRBD2 may fit D (5 bases each). Germline loops: CDR1 SGDLS, CDR2 YYNGEE. The CDR3 is 15 residues long. The V end lost 0 bases, the J end lost 8 bases, and 16 bases lay between the germline ends. CDR3 amino acids: CASSVGGRPSGTQYF. The CDR3 DNA sequence: TGTGCCAGCAGCGTAGGGGGACGACCCAGTGGTACGCAGTATTTT.

This clonotype was recorded many times. The genes are TRBV20-1 and TRBJ1-1, with 7 bases lining up with TRBD1. The CDR3 loop spans 14 amino acids. V lost 0 bases and J lost 2; bases outside the gene matches: 3. Germline V gene sequence: CDR1 DFQATT, CDR2 SNEGSKA (reference sequence). CDR3 in DNA: TGCAGTGCTAGAGAGACAGGGATCAACACTGAAGCTTTCTTT. Amino acid sequence: CSARETGINTEAFF.

The chain couples TRBV23-1 to TRBJ2-3, with 8 bases fitting TRBD2. TRBV23-1 is classed as an ORF, of uncertain function. The CDR3 extends over 17 amino acids. V dropped 0 bases and J dropped 1; count of bases not matched to a gene: 6. The CDR3 DNA sequence: TGCGCCAGCAGTCAATCTCCGCGGGGGGTCGGCACAGATACGCAGTATTTT. This encodes CASSQSPRGVGTDTQYF.

The chain has TRBV12-3 or TRBV12-4 and TRBJ1-3; D gene ambiguous. V lost 7 bases and J 2 bases, leaving 15 bases between the germline ends. This CDR3 contains 15 residues. The CDR3 nucleotides are TGTGCCAGCACCCTGGCCGGCAGCCCTGGAAACACCATATATTTT. It specifies CASTLAGSPGNTIYF.